The clone carrying this T cell receptor beta chain showed up just once. The data are from a study of blood T cell repertoires in COVID-19. Per the original methods: Nucleated cell counts were estimated from reference gene primer amplification. The data were produced by immunoSEQ multiplex PCR, yet TCRdb's version contains in-frame clones alone and is incomplete. Clonal size and the V and J genes are those of that table, whereas D and trimming came from the DNA. The table has roughly 200,000 clones, approximately 90% seen once. CDR1 and CDR2 (germline): SGHTA, FQGNSA. V lost 5 bases to trimming and J lost 4 bases, with 14 bases between them. The CDR3 sequence is 14 residues long.

This chain joins TRBV7-2 and TRBJ1-2; no reliable D call. The sequence was collected from a man aged 55-75 years who had recovered from COVID-19. The specimen was peripheral blood. The CDR3 DNA reads as TGTGCCAGCAGCAAAAGCCGACTATCCTATGGCTACACCTTC. It codes for CASSKSRLSYGYTF.